One and the same sample provided the 22 T cell receptor beta chains below, sequenced in a study of shared clonotypes between healthy human individuals. Here immunoSEQ multiplex PCR was the method, and the copy in TCRdb shows in-frame clones only, minus some. The sample lists fewer than 2.5 million clones; 93% were seen once. Sequenced: naive CD4+ T cells from PBMCs. Subset specified: CD45RA+ positively selected. The receptors shown here come from a man between 18 and 29 years old in good health. Some clones in this sample may be carry-over from other donors' samples.

The chain has TRBV27 and TRBJ2-1; 11 bases line up with TRBD2. V was pared by 5 bases and J by 10 bases, with 7 bases of the junction left unmatched. Germline V gene sequence: CDR1 MNHEY, CDR2 SMNVEV (reference sequence). The CDR3 extends over 14 amino acids. As DNA, the CDR3 is TGTGCCAGCAGTCCGCTAGCGGGAGGTCGCGAGCAGTTCTTC. As protein: CASSPLAGGREQFF.

The genes are TRBV6-1 and TRBJ2-7; weak D call: TRBD1 (6 bases). V lost 8 bases and J lost 2, with 16 bases in between. The CDR3 is 14 amino acids. Germline V gene lookup returns CDR1 MNHNS and CDR2 SASEGT. The CDR3 sequence is CASYRGDKTYEQYF. The CDR3, as DNA: TGTGCCAGCTACCGAGGGGACAAGACCTACGAGCAGTACTTC.

The J gene is TRBJ2-6, the V gene TRBV27; 8 bases line up with TRBD1. After removal of 5 bases from V and 2 bases from J, the junction contained 8 bases not matched to a gene. The V gene's germline CDR1 is MNHEY and CDR2 SMNVEV (reference sequence). This CDR3 comprises 17 residues. The DNA of the CDR3 is TGTGCCAGCAGTGGGGACAGGTTCGCGGCTGGGGCCAACGTCCTGACTTTC. Translated, it gives CASSGDRFAAGANVLTF.

This clone has just one count. J is TRBJ1-2 and V is TRBV27; D is unclear. Trimming cost V 2 bases and J 3 bases, with 4 bases left between them. CDR3 size: 12 residues. Germline V gives CDR1 MNHEY, CDR2 SMNVEV (reference sequence). CDR3 in DNA: TGTGCCAGCAGTTTAACAGACTATGGCTACACCTTC. Protein: CASSLTDYGYTF.

The chain has TRBV5-1 and TRBJ2-7, with 15 bases lining up with TRBD2. Per the germline V gene, CDR1 is SGHRS and CDR2 is YFSETQ. This CDR3 has 16 residues. V shed 4 bases, J shed 4 bases, and the junction held 6 bases outside the gene matches. CDR3 protein: CASSPGTSGRMYEQYF. CDR3 coding DNA: TGCGCCAGCAGCCCCGGGACTAGCGGGAGGATGTACGAGCAGTACTTC.

Concerning this clone: The same CDR3 can be traced to other DNA sequences in this sample. The chain combines TRBV27 with TRBJ2-2, with unresolved D. V lost 4 bases and J lost 1, with 4 bases in between. The CDR3 extends over 13 amino acids. Germline CDR1 reads MNHEY; CDR2 reads SMNVEV (reference sequence). CDR3 coding DNA: TGTGCCAGCAGTTCCCGGAACACCGGGGAGCTGTTTTTT. Protein: CASSSRNTGELFF.

CDR3: CASSLGDRDQLRYEQYF. In DNA form, the CDR3 reads TGCGCCAGCAGCTTGGGGGACAGGGATCAGTTACGCTACGAGCAGTACTTC. J is TRBJ2-7 and V is TRBV5-1; TRBD1 matches 9 bases. CDR3 size: 17 residues. The germline V gene has CDR1 SGHRS and CDR2 YFSETQ. V shed 0 bases, J shed 3 bases, and the junction held 10 bases outside the gene matches.

The chain recombines TRBV30 with TRBJ1-2, with D possibly matching TRBD1 (6 bases). Per germline, CDR1 GTSNPN and CDR2 SVGIG (reference sequence). Trimming cost V 0 bases and J 2 bases, with 13 bases left between them. This CDR3 has 15 amino acids. DNA of the CDR3: TGTGCCTGGAGTGTCCAATTCACAGGGAACTATGGCTACACCTTC. As protein: CAWSVQFTGNYGYTF.

This chain uses TRBV27 with TRBJ1-1; D uncertain. The CDR3 is made up of 15 amino acids. V was shortened by 8 bases and J by 8 bases, with 24 bases between the two germline ends. CDR1 and CDR2 (germline): MNHEY, SMNVEV (reference sequence). The CDR3 here is CASGQKTAALVEAFF. DNA of the CDR3: TGTGCCAGCGGCCAGAAAACAGCGGCCCTAGTCGAAGCTTTCTTT.

V gene TRBV5-1 combines with J gene TRBJ2-5; TRBD1 or TRBD2 may be the D gene (6 bases each). CDR3 length: 14 residues. The germline V gene has CDR1 SGHRS and CDR2 YFSETQ. With 3 bases removed from V and 3 bases from J, the gap between germline ends came to 12 bases. The CDR3 DNA sequence: TGCGCCAGCAGCTCCGTGGGGGGCGAAGAGACCCAGTACTTC. It is translated as CASSSVGGEETQYF.

This clone came up once. The chain combines TRBV2 with TRBJ1-5; 7 bases align to TRBD1. CDR1 is SNHLY, CDR2 FYNNEI, per germline. The V gene end was trimmed by 7 bases and the J gene end by 5 bases; junction bases not matched to a gene: 5. The CDR3 contains 13 residues. CDR3 coding DNA: TGTGCCAGCATGACAGGGATCTATCAGCCCCAGCATTTT. Its translation is CASMTGIYQPQHF.

This chain connects TRBV7-2 to TRBJ2-7; the D gene could be TRBD1 or TRBD2 (5 bases each). This CDR3 is 15 amino acids long. V was pared by 0 bases and J by 4 bases, with 13 bases between. Per germline, CDR1 SGHTA and CDR2 FQGNSA. The CDR3 protein is CASSLAGTVVYEQYF. In DNA, the CDR3 is TGTGCCAGCAGCTTAGCGGGGACGGTAGTGTACGAGCAGTACTTC.

V gene TRBV11-1 combines with J gene TRBJ2-7; the match to TRBD1 covers 10 bases. The CDR3 contains 15 residues. The junction had 9 bases not matched to a gene; V was cut back by 6 bases and J by 4 bases. CDR1 is SGHAT, CDR2 FQDESV, per germline (reference sequence). The CDR3 loop is CASRSRDRGLYEQYF. CDR3 nucleotides: TGTGCCAGCAGGTCCCGGGACAGGGGCTTGTACGAGCAGTACTTC.

This clone was seen just once. J is TRBJ2-7 and V is TRBV6-1; D is possibly TRBD2 (6 bases). Germline CDR1 and CDR2: MNHNS and SASEGT. The CDR3 covers 14 residues. Deletions cut 7 bases from V and 6 bases from J, with 19 bases between. In DNA form, the CDR3 reads TGTGCCAGCAATCAGAACGGGAGAGCGAGCGAGCAGTACTTC. Residues: CASNQNGRASEQYF.

The V gene is TRBV6-5, the J gene TRBJ1-1; a weak D match, TRBD1 (6 bases). V gave up 4 bases and J gave up 5 bases, with 17 bases separating them. CDR1 and CDR2 (germline): MNHEY, SVGAGI. CDR3 length: 15 amino acids. CDR3 coding DNA: TGTGCCAGCAGTTCCCCCGGGGGCGTGAGAACTGAAGCTTTCTTT. It yields the protein CASSSPGGVRTEAFF.

About this clone itself: Different DNA sequences within this sample yield the same CDR3. The chain carries TRBV19 and TRBJ2-6; the D is unclear. The CDR3 runs 14 residues. The germline V gene has CDR1 LNHDA and CDR2 SQIVND (reference sequence). V gave up 5 bases and J gave up 1 base, with 6 bases separating them. The CDR3 DNA is TGTGCCAGTAGTGTGGGGTCTGGGGCCAACGTCCTGACTTTC. Amino acids: CASSVGSGANVLTF.

The rearrangement links TRBV28 to TRBJ2-5; a weak D match, TRBD1 (5 bases). Germline V CDR1 and CDR2: MDHEN, SYDVKM. The V end lost 3 bases, the J end lost 4 bases, and 12 bases lay between the germline ends. This CDR3 is 14 amino acids long. CDR3 sequence reads: CASSFESRVETQYF. The CDR3, as DNA: TGTGCCAGCAGTTTCGAAAGCAGGGTAGAGACCCAGTACTTC.

This chain connects TRBV30 to TRBJ2-3; 7 nucleotides line up with TRBD2. Germline V gene data show CDR1 as GTSNPN and CDR2 as SVGIG (reference sequence). V dropped 2 bases and J dropped 8; count of bases not matched to a gene: 7. The CDR3 spans 13 residues. The CDR3 loop reads CAWSIGLEVTQYF. The DNA for the CDR3 is TGTGCCTGGAGTATAGGACTAGAAGTTACGCAGTATTTT.

Concerning this clone: The sample carries other DNA sequences with the same CDR3. The CDR3 region has the DNA TGCGCCAGCAGGCGGGGGAGCACAGATACGCAGTATTTT. Its translation is CASRRGSTDTQYF. The J gene is TRBJ2-3, the V gene TRBV5-1; 7 bases fit TRBD2. CDR1 is SGHRS and CDR2 is YFSETQ in the germline V gene. Trimming took 5 bases from V and 0 from J; bases not matched to a gene: 0. This CDR3 has 13 residues. The full variable domain, its missing parts supplied by reference TRBV5-1 and TRBJ2-3, is KAGVTQTPRYLIKTRGQQVTLSCSPISGHRSVSWYQQTPGQGLQFLFEYFSETQRNKGNFPGRFSGRQFSNSRSEMNVSTLELGDSALYLCASRRGSTDTQYFGPGTRLTVL.

The DNA for the CDR3 is TGTGCCAGCAGCTTCAACCGACAGAACACTGAAGCTTTCTTT. Its translation is CASSFNRQNTEAFF. The chain couples TRBV7-3 to TRBJ1-1; D is unresolved. Trimming cost V 3 bases and J 1 base, with 9 bases left between them. The CDR3 has 14 amino acids. Germline V gene sequence: CDR1 SGHTA, CDR2 FQGTGA. The whole variable domain, remainder taken from reference TRBV7-3 and TRBJ1-1, is GAGVSQTPSNKVTEKGKYVELRCDPISGHTALYWYRQSLGQGPEFLIYFQGTGAADDSGLPNDRFFAVRPEGSVSTLKIQRTERGDSAVYLCASSFNRQNTEAFFGQGTRLTVV.

In the case of this clone: The sample has other DNA sequences that encode this CDR3 too. The chain couples TRBV30 to TRBJ2-7; D remains ambiguous. V was pared by 4 bases and J by 2 bases, with 9 bases between. CDR3 length equals 12 residues. Per germline, CDR1 GTSNPN and CDR2 SVGIG (reference sequence). The CDR3: CAWTGSAYEQYF. CDR3 coding DNA: TGTGCCTGGACAGGCAGCGCCTACGAGCAGTACTTC.

V gene TRBV6-5 combines with J gene TRBJ1-5; tentative D call: TRBD1 (5 bases). This CDR3 is 14 amino acids long. V shed 5 bases and J shed 4 bases, with 12 bases lying between them. Germline V lookup: CDR1 MNHEY, CDR2 SVGAGI. DNA for the CDR3: TGTGCCAGCAGTGCCTCCAGGGCAAATCAGCCCCAGCATTTT. This translates into CASSASRANQPQHF.